This T cell receptor beta chain emerged from a study of Graves' ophthalmopathy and Graves' hyperthyroidism. This clonotype was seen repeatedly, ten times or more. The study enrolled ophthalmopathy donors with moderate-to-severe activity, CAS ≥3, NOSPECS ≥4 and duration under 3 months. Sampling more than 9 ml of fresh peripheral blood provided the PBMCs. Trimming took off 4 bases at V and 4 bases at J, with 16 bases between the two ends. The germline V gene encodes CDR1 SQVTM and CDR2 ANQGSEA. CDR3 length: 14 amino acids. The TCR beta CDR3 regions underwent amplification from RNA transcripts. Following a first-round RT-PCR that used HTBI primers, a second-round multiplex PCR was carried out. Each CDR3 protein gets one entry after TCRdb re-called the multiplex PCR reads with MiXCR. The sample records almost 750,000 distinct CDR3 sequences, 40% being singletons.

The sequenced material came from peripheral blood. The source is an adult man with Graves' ophthalmopathy. This chain links TRBV29-1 with TRBJ2-5; possibly TRBD1 or TRBD2 for D (7 bases each). CDR3 amino acids: CSVGPGGDGETQYF. The CDR3 region has the DNA TGCAGCGTTGGTCCAGGGGGGGATGGAGAGACCCAGTACTTC.